These T cell receptor beta chains were read from a single sample in a study of identical twins. A single record per CDR3 protein comes from TCRdb applying MiXCR to the 5' RACE reads. There are 400,000 to 550,000 distinct CDR3 sequences in the sample; approximately 14% occur only once, and about 1% lies in the top ten. The same sample was also used in a study of yellow fever vaccine responses in identical twins.

Sequenced: CD4+ T cells sorted from blood. These receptors were obtained from a woman aged 18-30 years in good health. Each CDR3 is given with its conserved first and last residue. D genes are given only for firm matches. Where a row states a size, it is once, few, many or the class of an expanded clone; other rows omit it.

CDR3aa: CASSEYGGVGELFF; CDR3nt: TGTGCCAGCAGTGAATATGGGGGTGTCGGGGAGCTGTTTTTT; abundance: NA; j_gene: TRBJ2-2; d_gene: NA; v_gene: TRBV25-1
CDR3aa: CASSYSTPGSNQPQHF; CDR3nt: TGTGCCAGCAGTTACTCGACTCCCGGAAGCAATCAGCCCCAGCATTTT; abundance: NA; j_gene: TRBJ1-5; d_gene: NA; v_gene: TRBV6-2/TRBV6-3
CDR3aa: CASYNVRLVSLAKNIQYF; CDR3nt: TGTGCCAGCTACAACGTAAGACTAGTCTCGCTAGCCAAAAACATTCAGTACTTC; abundance: few; j_gene: TRBJ2-4; d_gene: NA; v_gene: TRBV21-1
CDR3aa: CATSDPGTGTGELFF; CDR3nt: TGTGCCACCAGTGATCCGGGGACAGGCACCGGGGAGCTGTTTTTT; abundance: NA; j_gene: TRBJ2-2; d_gene: TRBD1; v_gene: TRBV24-1
CDR3aa: CAWREGRYTF; CDR3nt: TGTGCCTGGAGAGAAGGTCGCTACACCTTC; abundance: NA; j_gene: TRBJ1-2; d_gene: NA; v_gene: TRBV30
CDR3aa: CASSSGTKMGIQETQYF; CDR3nt: TGTGCCAGCAGCTCCGGGACTAAGATGGGAATCCAAGAGACCCAGTACTTC; abundance: NA; j_gene: TRBJ2-5; d_gene: TRBD2; v_gene: TRBV3-1
CDR3aa: CAIRRTSGGTDTQYF; CDR3nt: TGTGCCATCAGGAGGACTAGCGGGGGCACAGATACGCAGTATTTT; abundance: few; j_gene: TRBJ2-3; d_gene: TRBD2; v_gene: TRBV10-3
CDR3aa: CASSYSSGQGFPYEQYF; CDR3nt: TGTGCCAGCAGTTACTCGTCAGGACAGGGGTTTCCCTACGAGCAGTACTTC; abundance: NA; j_gene: TRBJ2-7; d_gene: TRBD1; v_gene: TRBV6-5
CDR3aa: CASSLDRQETQYF; CDR3nt: TGTGCCAGCAGCTTAGACAGACAAGAGACCCAGTACTTC; abundance: many; j_gene: TRBJ2-5; d_gene: NA; v_gene: TRBV7-2
CDR3aa: CASRPDRGLSDTQYF; CDR3nt: TGTGCCAGCAGGCCCGACAGGGGGCTGTCAGATACGCAGTATTTT; abundance: few; j_gene: TRBJ2-3; d_gene: TRBD1; v_gene: TRBV28
CDR3aa: CASRRSHGSYNEQFF; CDR3nt: TGTGCCAGCAGGAGGTCACACGGGTCGTACAATGAGCAGTTCTTC; abundance: NA; j_gene: TRBJ2-1; d_gene: NA; v_gene: TRBV12-3/TRBV12-4
CDR3aa: CASSQDQGFMKNIQYF; CDR3nt: TGCGCCAGCAGCCAAGACCAGGGCTTCATGAAAAACATTCAGTACTTC; abundance: few; j_gene: TRBJ2-4; d_gene: NA; v_gene: TRBV4-3
CDR3aa: CASSETGAVGVDTQYF; CDR3nt: TGTGCCAGCAGTGAGACCGGGGCTGTGGGGGTAGATACGCAGTATTTT; abundance: NA; j_gene: TRBJ2-3; d_gene: NA; v_gene: TRBV2
CDR3aa: CATSRVWGGDTGELFF; CDR3nt: TGTGCCACCAGCAGAGTATGGGGAGGGGACACCGGGGAGCTGTTTTTT; abundance: NA; j_gene: TRBJ2-2; d_gene: TRBD2; v_gene: TRBV15
CDR3aa: CASSLGTGPTDTQYF; CDR3nt: TGTGCCAGCAGTTTAGGGACAGGCCCCACAGATACGCAGTATTTT; abundance: few; j_gene: TRBJ2-3; d_gene: TRBD1; v_gene: TRBV12-3/TRBV12-4
CDR3aa: CASSRGQQEKPLHF; CDR3nt: TGTGCCAGCAGCCGGGGGCAGCAAGAGAAACCCCTCCACTTT; abundance: many; j_gene: TRBJ1-6; d_gene: NA; v_gene: TRBV6-1
CDR3aa: CASSHFDEQFF; CDR3nt: TGTGCCAGCAGCCATTTCGATGAGCAGTTCTTC; abundance: NA; j_gene: TRBJ2-1; d_gene: NA; v_gene: TRBV3-1
CDR3aa: CASTTFHRGTTTDTQYF; CDR3nt: TGTGCCAGCACCACTTTCCACCGAGGGACGACCACAGATACGCAGTATTTT; abundance: NA; j_gene: TRBJ2-3; d_gene: NA; v_gene: TRBV6-1
CDR3aa: CASSQDSPYPDF; CDR3nt: TGTGCCAGCTCACAGGACAGTCCTTACCCGGACTTC; abundance: many; j_gene: TRBJ2-7; d_gene: NA; v_gene: TRBV18
CDR3aa: CASSFLAGDETQYF; CDR3nt: TGTGCCAGCAGTTTCCTAGCGGGGGACGAGACCCAGTACTTC; abundance: few; j_gene: TRBJ2-5; d_gene: TRBD2; v_gene: TRBV12-3/TRBV12-4
CDR3aa: CASRGNVGVKETQYF; CDR3nt: TGTGCCAGCAGGGGAAACGTGGGGGTCAAAGAGACCCAGTACTTC; abundance: NA; j_gene: TRBJ2-5; d_gene: NA; v_gene: TRBV7-2
CDR3aa: CASSKVGSGGRTYNEQFF; CDR3nt: TGTGCCAGCAGCAAAGTAGGATCGGGGGGAAGAACCTACAATGAGCAGTTCTTC; abundance: few; j_gene: TRBJ2-1; d_gene: NA; v_gene: TRBV21-1
CDR3aa: CASSQALTVSTDTQYF; CDR3nt: TGCGCCAGCAGCCAGGCCTTGACAGTTAGCACAGATACGCAGTATTTT; abundance: NA; j_gene: TRBJ2-3; d_gene: NA; v_gene: TRBV4-3
CDR3aa: CASSPGGTAQYF; CDR3nt: TGTGCCAGCAGCCCAGGCGGGACCGCTCAGTACTTC; abundance: few; j_gene: TRBJ2-4; d_gene: NA; v_gene: TRBV3-1
CDR3aa: CASSDGGGWNEQFF; CDR3nt: TGTGCCAGCAGTGATGGGGGGGGGTGGAATGAGCAGTTCTTC; abundance: NA; j_gene: TRBJ2-1; d_gene: TRBD2; v_gene: TRBV2
CDR3aa: CASSSGQSRNSPLHF; CDR3nt: TGTGCCAGCAGCTCGGGACAGAGCCGTAATTCACCCCTCCACTTT; abundance: NA; j_gene: TRBJ1-6; d_gene: TRBD1; v_gene: TRBV12-3/TRBV12-4
CDR3aa: CASSPQGAGLEAFF; CDR3nt: TGTGCCAGCTCACCACAGGGGGCTGGTTTGGAAGCTTTCTTT; abundance: NA; j_gene: TRBJ1-1; d_gene: TRBD1; v_gene: TRBV18
CDR3aa: CASRITWGSLNTEAFF; CDR3nt: TGTGCCAGCAGAATTACCTGGGGCAGCCTGAACACTGAAGCTTTCTTT; abundance: many; j_gene: TRBJ1-1; d_gene: NA; v_gene: TRBV6-2/TRBV6-3
CDR3aa: CASSTQEQFF; CDR3nt: TGTGCCAGCAGCACCCAGGAGCAGTTCTTC; abundance: NA; j_gene: TRBJ2-1; d_gene: NA; v_gene: TRBV7-9
CDR3aa: CASSTSGFSLYEQYF; CDR3nt: TGTGCCAGCAGTACCTCAGGGTTCTCCCTTTACGAGCAGTACTTC; abundance: few; j_gene: TRBJ2-7; d_gene: NA; v_gene: TRBV28
CDR3aa: CSANRRQRIKSNEQFF; CDR3nt: TGCAGTGCTAATCGGCGCCAACGAATCAAATCCAATGAGCAGTTCTTC; abundance: NA; j_gene: TRBJ2-1; d_gene: NA; v_gene: TRBV20-1
CDR3aa: CASSPGDSGNTIYF; CDR3nt: TGTGCCAGCAGCCCCGGGGACTCTGGAAACACCATATATTTT; abundance: few; j_gene: TRBJ1-3; d_gene: NA; v_gene: TRBV12-3/TRBV12-4
CDR3aa: CASSPRRARGYEQYF; CDR3nt: TGTGCCAGCAGCCCCCGTCGGGCCAGGGGCTACGAGCAGTACTTC; abundance: few; j_gene: TRBJ2-7; d_gene: NA; v_gene: TRBV7-2
CDR3aa: CASSRWGVETQYF; CDR3nt: TGTGCCAGCAGTCGTTGGGGGGTGGAGACCCAGTACTTC; abundance: few; j_gene: TRBJ2-5; d_gene: NA; v_gene: TRBV25-1
CDR3aa: CASSETGRYNGYTF; CDR3nt: TGTGCCAGCAGTGAAACAGGGAGGTACAATGGCTACACCTTC; abundance: few; j_gene: TRBJ1-2; d_gene: NA; v_gene: TRBV25-1
CDR3aa: CASSLRGAGTQYF; CDR3nt: TGTGCCAGCAGTCTTCGGGGGGCCGGGACCCAGTACTTC; abundance: few; j_gene: TRBJ2-5; d_gene: NA; v_gene: TRBV28
CDR3aa: CASSQASVSILSYNEQFF; CDR3nt: TGCGCCAGCAGCCAAGCAAGCGTCTCTATCCTCTCCTACAATGAGCAGTTCTTC; abundance: many; j_gene: TRBJ2-1; d_gene: NA; v_gene: TRBV4-1
CDR3aa: CSARGRENTEAFF; CDR3nt: TGCAGTGCTAGGGGCAGGGAGAACACTGAAGCTTTCTTT; abundance: NA; j_gene: TRBJ1-1; d_gene: NA; v_gene: TRBV20-1
CDR3aa: CASSLNRWGNEQFF; CDR3nt: TGTGCCAGCAGTTTAAACCGGTGGGGCAATGAGCAGTTCTTC; abundance: few; j_gene: TRBJ2-1; d_gene: NA; v_gene: TRBV6-5